This T cell receptor (beta chain) was obtained from a study of T cells in Graves' hyperthyroidism and ophthalmopathy. Amplified TCR beta CDR3 regions came from RNA transcripts. The TCR CDR3 was amplified in a first-round RT-PCR using the HTBI primer set. TCRdb analysed the multiplex PCR reads with MiXCR anew, one entry per CDR3 protein. The sample holds 550,000 to 650,000 distinct CDR3 sequences, approximately 13% seen once. This clonotype was found many times. The CDR3 is 14 residues long. V dropped 6 bases and J dropped 4; count of bases not matched to a gene: 7. This clonotype originated in a woman aged 25 to 45 with Graves' hyperthyroidism that later progressed to Graves' ophthalmopathy. The V gene is TRBV12-3 or TRBV12-4, the J gene TRBJ1-2; 8 bases match TRBD1. What was sequenced was blood. For the CDR3, the DNA is TGTGCCAGCAGAACAGGGGGTTCCCTCTATGGCTACACCTTC. It specifies CASRTGGSLYGYTF.